A single sample gave rise to the 24 T cell receptor beta chains below, sequenced in a study of blood T cell repertoires in COVID-19. This table comes from immunoSEQ multiplex PCR, and its TCRdb copy is limited to in-frame clones, with some not included. The sample has more than 15,000 clones; more than 75% are singletons. Sequencing used peripheral blood. All receptors derive from a man between 60 and 75 years old with active or convalescent COVID-19.

In nucleotides, the CDR3 is TGTGCCAGCAGCCAAGCACCCCAGGGGCGCGGAGAGACCCAGTACTTC. It codes for CASSQAPQGRGETQYF. The V call is TRBV3-1 (or the pseudogene TRBV3-2), the J call TRBJ2-5; a weak D match, TRBD1 (6 bases). Germline V gene sequence: CDR1 LGHDT, CDR2 YNNKEL (reference sequence). This CDR3 comprises 16 residues. The V gene lost 1 base and the J gene lost 4 bases, with 16 bases spanning the gap.

The rearrangement links TRBV6-1 to TRBJ2-3, with D possibly matching TRBD2 (5 bases). The CDR3 totals 15 residues. V was shortened by 1 base and J by 6 bases, with 14 bases between the two germline ends. Germline V gives CDR1 MNHNS, CDR2 SASEGT. The CDR3 DNA reads TGTGCCAGCAGTGAAGTCCCCGGAGGCGGGGATACGCAGTATTTT. This gives the protein CASSEVPGGGDTQYF.

The gene calls are TRBV29-1 and TRBJ1-5, with D uncertain. The CDR3 extends over 12 amino acids. The germline V gene encodes CDR1 SQVTM and CDR2 ANQGSEA. V was cut by 4 bases and J by 2 bases, with 6 bases left in between. In DNA form, the CDR3 reads TGCAGCGTTGGGCAGGGCAATCAGCCCCAGCATTTT. Translating it yields CSVGQGNQPQHF. Full variable domain (missing parts from reference TRBV29-1 and TRBJ1-5): SAVISQKPSRDICQRGTSLTIQCQVDSQVTMMFWYRQQPGQSLTLIATANQGSEATYESGFVIDKFPISRPNLTFSTLTVSNMSPEDSSIYLCSVGQGNQPQHFGDGTRLSIL.

This clone has a single count. CDR3 in amino acids: CASTQWDGRVAGYTGELFF. The CDR3 coding sequence is TGCGCCAGCACCCAATGGGACGGGAGAGTAGCGGGGTACACCGGGGAGCTGTTTTTT. This chain connects TRBV10-1 to TRBJ2-2, with 8 positions matching TRBD2. The CDR3 spans 19 residues. The germline V gene encodes CDR1 WNHNN and CDR2 SYGVQD (reference sequence). The V gene end was trimmed by 7 bases and the J gene end by 3 bases; junction bases not matched to a gene: 19.

This chain connects TRBV6-5 to TRBJ1-4, with 9 nucleotides matching TRBD1. The V gene's germline CDR1 is MNHEY and CDR2 SVGAGI. The CDR3 length is 13 residues. V lost 9 bases to trimming and J lost 9 bases; unmatched junction nucleotides: 8. The CDR3 protein is CASSRDRDQKLFF. In nucleotides, the CDR3 is TGTGCCAGTTCCCGGGACAGGGACCAAAAACTGTTTTTT.

The rearrangement links TRBV6-6 to TRBJ2-1; TRBD2 matches 11 bases. J was trimmed by 5 bases and V by 6 bases; bases with no gene match: 6. Germline lookup yields CDR1 MNHNY and CDR2 SVGAGI (reference sequence). This CDR3 contains 15 residues. CDR3 sequence reads: CASRGTSGSHNEQFF. DNA for the CDR3: TGTGCCAGCAGGGGAACTAGCGGGAGTCACAATGAGCAGTTCTTC.

The chain links TRBV6-5 to TRBJ1-2; D unclear. Germline CDR1 is MNHEY and CDR2 is SVGAGI. The V end lost 6 bases, the J end lost 4 bases, and 12 bases lay between the germline ends. This CDR3 comprises 13 residues. The CDR3 spells CASRSRSPYGYTF. As DNA, the CDR3 is TGTGCCAGCAGATCCCGGTCCCCCTATGGCTACACCTTC.

In this sample, this clone turned up a few times. The chain couples TRBV4-2 to TRBJ1-5; D unresolved. The V gene lost 1 base and the J gene lost 0 bases, with 10 bases spanning the gap. CDR1 and CDR2 from the germline V gene are LGHNA and YNFKEQ. The CDR3 is 16 residues long. The CDR3 region has the DNA TGTGCCAGCAGCCAAGTAGCCACCGATAGCAATCAGCCCCAGCATTTT. Amino acid sequence: CASSQVATDSNQPQHF.

V usage is TRBV5-1 and J usage is TRBJ1-2, with D tentatively TRBD1 (6 bases). The CDR3 length is 16 residues. V lost 4 bases and J lost 5, with 21 bases in between. From germline, CDR1 is SGHRS and CDR2 YFSETQ. DNA for the CDR3: TGCGCCAGCAGCAGGGGACAACCCTCAGAGGAGTATGGCTACACCTTC. This encodes CASSRGQPSEEYGYTF.

This sequence joins TRBV3-1 (or the pseudogene TRBV3-2) and TRBJ2-5, with a possible D match to TRBD2 (6 bases). Germline V gives CDR1 LGHDT, CDR2 YNNKEL (reference sequence). V gave up 3 bases and J gave up 4 bases, with 15 bases separating them. The CDR3 length is 15 residues. Here the CDR3 reads CASSHGGREPETQYF. The CDR3 DNA reads TGTGCCAGCAGCCACGGAGGGCGCGAACCAGAGACCCAGTACTTC.

This rearrangement joins TRBV6-1 to TRBJ1-4; the D gene is possibly TRBD1 (6 bases). V lost 6 bases and J lost 6, with 17 bases in between. This CDR3 has 15 residues. The germline V gene has CDR1 MNHNS and CDR2 SASEGT. CDR3 protein: CASSSDRLRDEKLFF. The CDR3 bases are TGTGCCAGCAGCTCCGACAGGCTGAGGGATGAAAAACTGTTTTTT.

CDR3 coding DNA: TGTGCCAGCAGCCAAGAACGCTACGCCAAAAACATTCAGTACTTC. Its protein product is CASSQERYAKNIQYF. V usage is TRBV3-1 (or the pseudogene TRBV3-2) and J usage is TRBJ2-4; D not resolved. The ends were cut back, 0 bases at V and 1 base at J, with 7 bases in the middle. The CDR3 totals 15 residues. Per germline, CDR1 LGHDT and CDR2 YNNKEL (reference sequence).

This chain uses TRBV12-5 with TRBJ1-5, with 7 bases lining up with TRBD1. Germline V CDR1 and CDR2: LGHNT, FRNRAP. J lost 13 bases, V lost 6 bases, and 12 bases had no gene match. The CDR3 consists of 13 residues. The CDR3 protein is CASGGTVRKLQHF. The DNA of the CDR3 is TGTGCTAGTGGGGGGACAGTCAGGAAACTGCAGCATTTT.

The V and J genes are TRBV24-1 and TRBJ2-5, with 7 bases aligning to TRBD1. This CDR3 has 14 residues. The germline V gene has CDR1 KGHDR and CDR2 SFDVKD. Trimming removed 7 bases from V and 7 bases from J; junction bases left unmatched: 11. The DNA for the CDR3 is TGTGCCACCAGCAAAACCGGGACAGATGGGACCCAGTACTTC. Protein: CATSKTGTDGTQYF.

Remarks on this clone: A junction boundary mismatches the germline segment, possibly from a read error. The chain is built from TRBV6-5 and TRBJ2-7, with a weak D call TRBD1 (8 bases). The CDR3 spans 13 residues. Germline V lookup: CDR1 MNHEY, CDR2 SVGAGI. DNA of the CDR3: TGTGCCAGCAGGGGGGGGGAGTGGACAGGGTTAGACTTC. Its protein product is CASRGGEWTGLDF.

This clone was seen just once. V gene TRBV6-5 combines with J gene TRBJ1-5; no clear D. The CDR3 contains 12 residues. CDR1 MNHEY and CDR2 SVGAGI come from the germline V gene. The V gene lost 10 bases and the J gene lost 0 bases, with 7 bases spanning the gap. The CDR3 nucleotides read TGTGCCACAACAGATAGCAATCAGCCCCAGCATTTT. This sequence encodes CATTDSNQPQHF.

The chain links TRBV9 to TRBJ2-7; TRBD2 matches 10 bases. The V and J ends lost 4 bases and 5 bases, in that order; junction bases with no gene match: 21. From germline, CDR1 is SGDLS and CDR2 YYNGEE. The CDR3 covers 19 residues. Here the CDR3 reads CASSFRSGGPVYPTHEQYF. The CDR3 DNA reads TGTGCCAGCAGCTTTCGTAGCGGGGGGCCCGTGTATCCTACCCACGAGCAGTACTTC. The full variable domain, its missing parts supplied by reference TRBV9 and TRBJ2-7, is DSGVTQTPKHLITATGQRVTLRCSPRSGDLSVYWYQQSLDQGLQFLIQYYNGEERAKGNILERFSAQQFPDLHSELNLSSLELGDSALYFCASSFRSGGPVYPTHEQYFGPGTRLTVT.

The chain recombines TRBV25-1 with TRBJ2-1; TRBD2 agrees at 10 bases. Germline assignment: CDR1 MGHDK and CDR2 SYGVNS. CDR3 length equals 17 residues. V was clipped by 4 bases and J by 1 base; unmatched bases: 7. The CDR3 sequence is CASSGSAGGPSYNEQFF. CDR3 bases: TGTGCCAGCAGTGGTTCAGCGGGAGGGCCGTCCTACAATGAGCAGTTCTTC.

J is TRBJ1-2 and V is TRBV5-4; D possibly corresponds to TRBD1 (5 bases). CDR3 length: 15 residues. The germline V and J ends were trimmed by 0 bases and 1 base, with 10 bases remaining between them. Germline loops: CDR1 SGHNT, CDR2 YYREEE (reference sequence). CDR3 DNA: TGTGCCAGCAGCTTGGCGCAGGGAAATAACTATGGCTACACCTTC. Translated, it gives CASSLAQGNNYGYTF.

The chain carries TRBV5-1 and TRBJ1-6, with D perhaps matching TRBD1 (5 bases). V lost 0 bases and J 5 bases, leaving 9 bases between the germline ends. Germline V CDR1 and CDR2: SGHRS, YFSETQ. The CDR3 covers 15 residues. CDR3 sequence (DNA): TGCGCCAGCAGCTTGGGTCAGGGCAATAATTCACCCCTCCACTTT. As protein: CASSLGQGNNSPLHF.

The V gene is TRBV28, the J gene TRBJ1-2; 7 bases line up with TRBD1. V shed 7 bases, J shed 4 bases, and the junction held 9 bases outside the gene matches. CDR1 MDHEN and CDR2 SYDVKM come from the germline V gene. This CDR3 contains 14 residues. CDR3 in amino acids: CASNSQGSPYGYTF. The DNA for the CDR3 is TGTGCCAGCAACTCACAGGGGAGCCCCTATGGCTACACCTTC.

The chain employs TRBV19 and TRBJ2-1; 10 bases map to TRBD2. Germline V CDR1 and CDR2: LNHDA, SQIVND (reference sequence). CDR3 length: 15 amino acids. Trimming removed 5 bases from V and 3 bases from J; junction bases left unmatched: 4. In DNA form, the CDR3 reads TGTGCCAGTAGTTGGACTAGCGGAGACTACAATGAGCAGTTCTTC. It yields the protein CASSWTSGDYNEQFF. The full variable domain, in which reference TRBV19 and TRBJ2-1 provide the parts outside the CDR3, is DGGITQSPKYLFRKEGQNVTLSCEQNLNHDAMYWYRQDPGQGLRLIYYSQIVNDFQKGDIAEGYSVSREKKESFPLTVTSAQKNPTAFYLCASSWTSGDYNEQFFGPGTRLTVL.

The J gene is TRBJ2-4, the V gene TRBV6-5; 8 bases map to TRBD1. J gave up 7 bases and V 10 bases, and 9 bases lay outside the gene matches. The CDR3 is 13 residues long. Per germline, CDR1 MNHEY and CDR2 SVGAGI. In DNA form, the CDR3 reads TGTGCCACCTTCCAGGGGGCTTTGAACATTCAGTACTTC. As protein: CATFQGALNIQYF.

This chain uses TRBV12-5 with TRBJ1-4, with 7 bases matching TRBD1. V was clipped by 4 bases and J by 4 bases; unmatched bases: 12. Germline-derived CDR1 and CDR2 are LGHNT and FRNRAP. The length of the CDR3 is 17 residues. The CDR3 nucleotides are TGTGCTAGTGGTTCCCAACCCGCAGGGGGAGGTAATGAAAAACTGTTTTTT. Amino acid sequence: CASGSQPAGGGNEKLFF. Combining the CDR3 with reference TRBV12-5 and TRBJ1-4 gives the whole variable domain DARVTQTPRHKVTEMGQEVTMRCQPILGHNTVFWYRQTMMQGLELLAYFRNRAPLDDSGMPKDRFSAEMPDATLATLKIQPSEPRDSAVYFCASGSQPAGGGNEKLFFGSGTQLSVL.